The 32 T cell receptor beta chains below were found in one sample sequenced in a study of blood T cell repertoires in COVID-19 (dated by TCRdb to 2020 to 2021). The method behind the library was the immunoSEQ multiplex PCR assay. Drawn from immuneACCESS, this table holds only the in-frame rearrangements with V and J called that TCRdb kept. Clones are partly lost; checked studies trace under half to an unresolved V gene and leave the rest unexplained. In this sample the table shows about 51,000 clones, about 86% of which occur a single time. The ten largest clones represent around 4.6% of the sample. The sample consisted of peripheral blood. Every receptor here comes from a man older than 75 with active COVID-19.

The sample holds a few counts of this clone. Written as DNA, the CDR3 is TGTGCCAGCAGTGAAGCGTCGCGGCGGGCCGGGGAGCTGTTTTTT. Translating it yields CASSEASRRAGELFF. The gene calls are TRBV2 and TRBJ2-2; weak D call: TRBD2 (5 bases). The CDR3 is 15 amino acids. Trimming cost V 0 bases and J 6 bases, with 11 bases left between them. The V gene's germline CDR1 is SNHLY and CDR2 FYNNEI.

Here the CDR3 DNA reads TGTGCCAGCAGTTTGGGGGGGGGTTTCCCCTCCCGGGTTCAGTACTTC. Translating it yields CASSLGGGFPSRVQYF. The gene calls are TRBV28 and TRBJ2-4; 7 bases align to TRBD2. V was clipped by 3 bases and J by 11 bases; unmatched bases: 16. Germline CDR1 and CDR2: MDHEN and SYDVKM. The CDR3 length is 16 residues.

This clone was detected once. This rearrangement joins TRBV7-9 to TRBJ1-6; D gene ambiguous. The CDR3 spans 12 residues. The germline gives CDR1 SEHNR, CDR2 FQNEAQ (reference sequence). V was shortened by 5 bases and J by 6 bases, with 5 bases between the two germline ends. The CDR3 DNA sequence: TGTGCCAGCAGCCTCGGTAATTCACCCCTCCACTTT. Residues: CASSLGNSPLHF. The full variable domain, completed using reference TRBV7-9 and TRBJ1-6, is DTGVSQNPRHKITKRGQNVTFRCDPISEHNRLYWYRQTLGQGPEFLTYFQNEAQLEKSRLLSDRFSAERPKGSFSTLEIQRTEQGDSAMYLCASSLGNSPLHFGNGTRLTVT.

The chain is built from TRBV6-6 and TRBJ2-3, with D possibly TRBD2 on 5 matching bases. CDR1 is MNHNY, CDR2 SVGAGI, per germline (reference sequence). The CDR3 runs 12 residues. Trimming shortened V by 8 bases and J by 2 bases, and 8 bases separated the two germline ends. This CDR3 is CASSRDTDTQYF. In DNA form, the CDR3 reads TGTGCCAGCTCCCGGGACACAGATACGCAGTATTTT.

This chain links TRBV5-5 with TRBJ1-1; D is possibly TRBD1 (5 bases). This CDR3 region has 13 residues. Deletions cut 0 bases from V and 6 bases from J, with 9 bases between. Germline V lookup: CDR1 SGHKS, CDR2 YYEKEE (reference sequence). In nucleotides, the CDR3 is TGTGCCAGCAGCTTGGCCGACAGCTCTGAAGCTTTCTTT. This sequence encodes CASSLADSSEAFF.

V gene TRBV7-2 combines with J gene TRBJ1-2; D uncertain. Germline V lookup: CDR1 SGHTA, CDR2 FQGNSA. The CDR3 extends over 14 amino acids. With 5 bases removed from V and 4 bases from J, the gap between germline ends came to 14 bases. The CDR3 DNA reads TGTGCCAGCAGCCCAGCACTTACAGCCTATGGCTACACCTTC. Translation gives CASSPALTAYGYTF.

V is TRBV18 and J is TRBJ2-4, with 11 bases fitting TRBD1. The CDR3 spans 16 residues. Per the germline V gene, CDR1 is KGHSH and CDR2 is LQKENI. V was pared by 4 bases and J by 2 bases, with 4 bases of the junction left unmatched. The CDR3: CASSLGQGASKNIQYF. Here the CDR3 DNA reads TGTGCCAGCTCACTCGGACAGGGGGCGTCCAAAAACATTCAGTACTTC.

The chain combines TRBV25-1 with TRBJ2-1; TRBD1 matches at 9 bases. Germline assignment: CDR1 MGHDK and CDR2 SYGVNS. This CDR3 has 18 residues. The junction had 11 bases not matched to a gene; V was cut back by 5 bases and J by 0 bases. The CDR3 DNA is TGTGCCAGCAGTAACTCACACAGGGGGCCAAGCTCCTACAATGAGCAGTTCTTC. It specifies CASSNSHRGPSSYNEQFF.

The genes are TRBV18 and TRBJ1-6, with 9 bases aligning to TRBD1. This CDR3 comprises 15 residues. Per germline, CDR1 KGHSH and CDR2 LQKENI. V gave up 4 bases and J gave up 7 bases; unmatched junction bases: 5. The CDR3 nucleotides read TGTGCCAGCTCACTACGGACAGGGGAGAATTCACCCCTCCACTTT. Its translation is CASSLRTGENSPLHF.

The rearrangement uses TRBV24-1 and TRBJ1-5; tentative D call: TRBD1 (5 bases). This CDR3 comprises 16 residues. Per germline, CDR1 KGHDR and CDR2 SFDVKD. The V and J ends lost 7 bases and 0 bases respectively, with 15 bases between them. The CDR3 nucleotides read TGTGCCACCAGGGTAAACAACAGGTATAGCAATCAGCCCCAGCATTTT. This sequence encodes CATRVNNRYSNQPQHF.

CDR3 amino acids: CASSRTSGSSYEQYF. As DNA, the CDR3 is TGTGCCAGCAGCCGGACTAGCGGGAGCTCCTACGAGCAGTACTTC. The V and J genes are TRBV9 and TRBJ2-7; 13 bases are shared with TRBD2. The CDR3 sequence is 15 residues long. CDR1 and CDR2 from the germline V gene are SGDLS and YYNGEE. The trim removed 4 bases at V and 0 bases at J, leaving 1 base unmatched.

The chain combines TRBV28 with TRBJ2-1; 13 bases are shared with TRBD2. This CDR3 is built from 14 residues. The germline V gene encodes CDR1 MDHEN and CDR2 SYDVKM. Trimming took 4 bases from V and 12 from J; bases not matched to a gene: 6. CDR3 in DNA: TGTGCCAGCAGTTCCTGGACTAGCGGGAGCTTGCAGTTCTTC. Translating gives CASSSWTSGSLQFF.

This chain's CDR3 is CASSSGGVNQPQHF. In DNA, the CDR3 is TGTGCCAGCAGCTCCGGGGGGGTCAATCAGCCCCAGCATTTT. J is TRBJ1-5 and V is TRBV7-2, with D possibly TRBD1 on 5 matching bases. Per germline, CDR1 SGHTA and CDR2 FQGNSA. Trimming cost V 4 bases and J 3 bases, with 10 bases left between them. This CDR3 contains 14 residues.

The gene calls are TRBV11-3 and TRBJ2-7; tentative D call: TRBD1 (5 bases). The germline V and J ends were trimmed by 5 bases and 0 bases, with 8 bases remaining between them. CDR1 SGHNT and CDR2 YENEEA come from the germline V gene. CDR3 length equals 13 residues. The CDR3 spells CASSEGDSYEQYF. Here the CDR3 DNA reads TGTGCCAGCAGCGAAGGGGACTCCTACGAGCAGTACTTC.

The J gene is TRBJ2-4, the V gene TRBV3-1 (or the pseudogene TRBV3-2); 9 bases align to TRBD2. Trimming removed 0 bases from V and 9 bases from J; junction bases left unmatched: 9. The CDR3 runs 16 residues. CDR1 and CDR2 from the germline V gene are LGHDT and YNNKEL (reference sequence). The CDR3 spells CASSQDRAGGSVIQYF. CDR3 nucleotide sequence: TGTGCCAGCAGCCAAGACCGAGCGGGAGGTTCTGTCATTCAGTACTTC.

The chain has TRBV29-1 and TRBJ2-1, with 14 bases fitting TRBD2. This CDR3 has 14 residues. CDR1 and CDR2 from the germline V gene are SQVTM and ANQGSEA. J gave up 12 bases and V 6 bases, and 10 bases lay outside the gene matches. The CDR3 coding sequence is TGCAGCGTCTCAGGGACTAGCGGGAGCGGTGGGCAGTTCTTC. Protein sequence: CSVSGTSGSGGQFF.

The J gene is TRBJ2-5, the V gene TRBV7-8; 9 bases map to TRBD2. Unmatched junction bases numbered 6, after V lost 5 bases and J lost 5 bases. The V gene's germline CDR1 is SGHVS and CDR2 FQNEAQ. The CDR3 sequence is 14 residues long. CDR3 loop: CASSKRGAGETQYF. The CDR3 DNA sequence: TGTGCCAGCAGCAAGCGGGGGGCGGGGGAGACCCAGTACTTC.

This clone was counted a single time. V usage is TRBV9 and J usage is TRBJ2-1; 9 bases are shared with TRBD2. Germline loops: CDR1 SGDLS, CDR2 YYNGEE. This CDR3 region has 14 residues. V lost 4 bases to trimming and J lost 6 bases; unmatched junction nucleotides: 5. The CDR3 DNA follows: TGTGCCAGCAGCCTAGCGGGGATTTTCAATGAGCAGTTCTTC. Translated: CASSLAGIFNEQFF.

This clone appeared a single time. CDR3 in DNA: TGTGCCAGCAGTTTTCCCAACAGCGGAACAGATACGCAGTATTTT. It specifies CASSFPNSGTDTQYF. The chain is built from TRBV27 and TRBJ2-3, with a tentative D call TRBD2 (5 bases). This CDR3 has 15 residues. V was shortened by 3 bases and J by 3 bases, with 13 bases between the two germline ends. Per the germline V gene, CDR1 is MNHEY and CDR2 is SMNVEV (reference sequence).

This chain links TRBV19 with TRBJ1-5; 7 nucleotides align to TRBD1. Germline V gives CDR1 LNHDA, CDR2 SQIVND (reference sequence). The ends lost 3 bases at V and 5 bases at J; junction bases unmatched: 13. The CDR3 has 17 residues. CDR3 sequence reads: CASSMNLGTEPYQPQHF. In DNA form, the CDR3 reads TGTGCCAGTAGTATGAATCTAGGGACAGAACCATATCAGCCCCAGCATTTT.

The chain couples TRBV3-1 (or the pseudogene TRBV3-2) to TRBJ2-7; 9 bases are a match to TRBD2. From germline, CDR1 is LGHDT and CDR2 YNNKEL (reference sequence). V shed 10 bases, J shed 1 base, and the junction held 5 bases outside the gene matches. The CDR3 length is 13 residues. Written as DNA, the CDR3 is TGTGCCACAACAACTAGCGGGTCCTACGAGCAGTACTTC. Encoded protein: CATTTSGSYEQYF.

The chain employs TRBV9 and TRBJ2-5; 10 bases line up with TRBD2. Unmatched junction bases numbered 9, after V lost 3 bases and J lost 7 bases. The CDR3 extends over 15 amino acids. Germline CDR1 is SGDLS and CDR2 is YYNGEE. CDR3 loop: CASSAEGLAWGTQYF. The CDR3 coding sequence is TGTGCCAGCAGCGCCGAGGGACTAGCGTGGGGGACCCAGTACTTC.

The chain uses TRBV19 and TRBJ1-5; TRBD1 is a possible D gene (6 bases). This CDR3 contains 14 residues. V was clipped by 4 bases and J by 7 bases, with 14 bases between them. Germline values: CDR1 LNHDA, CDR2 SQIVND (reference sequence). CDR3 amino acids: CASSKSGGRQPQHF. The CDR3 DNA sequence: TGTGCCAGTAGTAAGTCGGGGGGCAGGCAGCCCCAGCATTTT.

This clone appeared a single time. As DNA, the CDR3 is TGTGCCAGCAGCCAACCGTCGGGGACAGAGAGTTCACCCCTCCACTTT. Protein product: CASSQPSGTESSPLHF. The V and J genes are TRBV3-1 (or the pseudogene TRBV3-2) and TRBJ1-6; the match to TRBD1 covers 7 bases. Germline CDR1 LGHDT, CDR2 YNNKEL (reference sequence). The trim removed 2 bases at V and 9 bases at J, leaving 10 bases unmatched. The CDR3 extends over 16 amino acids.

This clone has only a few counts. This chain connects TRBV7-2 to TRBJ2-5; 10 nucleotides match TRBD2. There are 16 residues in the CDR3. V lost 6 bases, J lost 5 bases, and 12 bases stayed unmatched. Germline CDR1 SGHTA, CDR2 FQGNSA. This CDR3 reads CASSSSSGRTGETQYF. CDR3 DNA: TGTGCCAGCAGTTCCAGTAGCGGGAGGACGGGGGAGACCCAGTACTTC.

The genes are TRBV6-2 or TRBV6-3 and TRBJ2-1, with 9 bases aligning to TRBD2. This CDR3 is 17 amino acids long. The junction had 7 bases not matched to a gene; V was cut back by 2 bases and J by 2 bases. Germline V CDR1 and CDR2: MNHEY, SVGEGT. The CDR3 DNA reads as TGTGCCAGCAGTTACCCCCCCGCTAGCGGGGCCTACAATGAGCAGTTCTTC. Translating gives CASSYPPASGAYNEQFF.

A few counts support this clone. The genes are TRBV6-5 and TRBJ1-1; tentative D call: TRBD1 (6 bases). The CDR3 consists of 13 residues. Trimming took off 0 bases at V and 7 bases at J, with 9 bases between the two ends. The V gene's germline CDR1 is MNHEY and CDR2 SVGAGI. The CDR3 protein is CASSYSGQNEAFF. The CDR3 DNA is TGTGCCAGCAGTTACTCCGGACAGAATGAAGCTTTCTTT.

The chain couples TRBV7-8 to TRBJ1-6; TRBD1 might be the D (5 bases). The length of the CDR3 is 11 residues. V lost 6 bases to trimming and J lost 13 bases, with 10 bases between them. Germline V gene lookup returns CDR1 SGHVS and CDR2 FQNEAQ. The CDR3 DNA reads TGTGCCAGCAGTCTCGACAGTCCCCTCCACTTT. Residues: CASSLDSPLHF.

The chain carries TRBV19 and TRBJ2-1; weak D call: TRBD2 (5 bases). With 3 bases removed from V and 9 bases from J, the gap between germline ends came to 15 bases. Germline loops: CDR1 LNHDA, CDR2 SQIVND (reference sequence). The CDR3 extends over 14 amino acids. CDR3 sequence (DNA): TGTGCCAGTAGTATTCGCGGCGGAGGACCTGAGCAGTTCTTC. It yields the protein CASSIRGGGPEQFF.

DNA of the CDR3: TGTGCCAGCAGCTTAGGCGGCTCCTACAATGAGCAGTTCTTC. This codes for CASSLGGSYNEQFF. This chain uses TRBV11-3 with TRBJ2-1; D unclear. Germline-derived CDR1 and CDR2 are SGHNT and YENEEA. The CDR3 is made up of 14 amino acids. Trimming stripped 1 base from V and 0 bases from J, with 4 bases between.

The V and J genes are TRBV10-1 and TRBJ2-3, with 8 nucleotides matching TRBD2. With 5 bases clipped from V and 3 bases from J, the junction kept 10 bases outside the gene matches. Germline-derived CDR1 and CDR2 are WNHNN and SYGVQD (reference sequence). The CDR3 runs 16 residues. The CDR3 DNA reads TGCGCCAGCAGTTGGACGAGCGGGAGTGCAACAGATACGCAGTATTTT. This codes for CASSWTSGSATDTQYF.

The chain is built from TRBV6-5 and TRBJ2-3; 7 bases map to TRBD2. The V and J ends lost 0 bases and 4 bases, in that order; junction bases with no gene match: 7. The CDR3 is 16 residues long. Germline V CDR1 and CDR2: MNHEY, SVGAGI. The CDR3 DNA reads as TGTGCCAGCAGTTACTCTGAGGGAGGGATCTCAGATACGCAGTATTTT. This sequence encodes CASSYSEGGISDTQYF.